This passage covers 16 T cell receptor beta chains from one sample sequenced in a study of blood T cell repertoires in COVID-19. Using immunoSEQ multiplex PCR, the repertoire was profiled, and TCRdb retains in-frame clones only, with some absent. This table holds 130,000 or so clones, around 86% found once. Sample: peripheral blood. Receptor source: a man aged 35-49 years with acute or convalescent COVID-19.

The chain is built from TRBV5-4 and TRBJ1-6; D is perhaps TRBD1 (6 bases). Germline CDR1 is SGHNT and CDR2 is YYREEE (reference sequence). The CDR3 runs to 17 residues. The V end lost 3 bases, the J end lost 7 bases, and 20 bases lay between the germline ends. The CDR3 DNA reads as TGTGCCAGCAGCTCCGAGGGGGGGGTGCATGGGAATTCACCCCTCCACTTT. As protein: CASSSEGGVHGNSPLHF.

The chain combines TRBV27 with TRBJ1-2, with 10 positions matching TRBD1. Germline V CDR1 and CDR2: MNHEY, SMNVEV (reference sequence). This CDR3 comprises 13 residues. The V and J ends lost 4 bases and 6 bases, in that order; junction bases with no gene match: 2. The CDR3 sequence is CASSSGQGNGYTF. DNA of the CDR3: TGTGCCAGCAGTTCGGGACAGGGGAATGGCTACACCTTC.

As to this clone: The germline gene is not matched at one end of the junction; a read error may be the cause. The chain is built from TRBV2 and TRBJ1-3; D unclear. This CDR3 contains 14 residues. Germline CDR1 is SNHLY and CDR2 is FYNNEI. This chain's CDR3 is CASSEDRAGNAIYF. Here the CDR3 DNA reads TGTGCCAGCAGTGAAGACAGAGCTGGAAACGCCATATATTTT.

This chain links TRBV6-5 with TRBJ2-3, with D unclear. Trimming removed 4 bases from V and 2 bases from J, with 7 bases in between. The CDR3 runs 13 residues. The V gene's germline CDR1 is MNHEY and CDR2 SVGAGI. CDR3 sequence (DNA): TGTGCCAGCAGTTCCGCGGACACAGATACGCAGTATTTT. Its protein product is CASSSADTDTQYF.

The chain combines TRBV24-1 with TRBJ1-3; 9 nucleotides align to TRBD1. The CDR3 covers 17 residues. V shed 12 bases and J 0 bases; nucleotides not matched to a gene: 14. Germline CDR1 KGHDR, CDR2 SFDVKD. The chain's CDR3 is CARLRGTGFSSGNTIYF. The CDR3 region has the DNA TGTGCCCGACTCCGGGGGACAGGGTTTTCCTCTGGAAACACCATATATTTT.

The V and J genes are TRBV15 and TRBJ1-5, with 10 bases lining up with TRBD1. CDR3 size: 14 residues. Germline V lookup: CDR1 LNHNV, CDR2 YYDKDF (reference sequence). V dropped 3 bases and J dropped 6; count of bases not matched to a gene: 2. This chain's CDR3 is CATSSGQGGQPQHF. The CDR3 DNA is TGTGCCACCAGCAGCGGACAGGGGGGTCAGCCCCAGCATTTT.

This rearrangement joins TRBV10-3 to TRBJ2-2; TRBD2 agrees at 11 bases. V dropped 11 bases and J dropped 6; count of bases not matched to a gene: 17. The CDR3 is made up of 17 amino acids. Germline CDR1 reads ENHRY; CDR2 reads SYGVKD. Here the CDR3 reads CAASPGYLAGGPGELFF. The CDR3, as DNA: TGTGCCGCCTCCCCGGGATACCTAGCGGGAGGACCCGGGGAGCTGTTTTTT.

V and J are TRBV6-6 and TRBJ2-5; the match to TRBD1 covers 11 bases. The germline gives CDR1 MNHNY, CDR2 SVGAGI (reference sequence). The length of the CDR3 is 16 residues. Trimming removed 6 bases from V and 6 bases from J; junction bases left unmatched: 12. In DNA, the CDR3 is TGTGCCAGCAGCAGGGACAGGGGGGCCATCGCGAAGACCCAGTACTTC. It codes for CASSRDRGAIAKTQYF.

The chain couples TRBV27 to TRBJ1-6, with D maybe TRBD1 (5 bases). The V end lost 10 bases, the J end lost 9 bases, and 13 bases lay between the germline ends. Germline V gene lookup returns CDR1 MNHEY and CDR2 SMNVEV (reference sequence). This CDR3 contains 12 residues. CDR3 in DNA: TGTGCCACAAGACAGTCAAGTTCACCCCTCCACTTT. As protein: CATRQSSSPLHF.

This clone turned up a few times. The CDR3 is CASRGGGQGTEAFF. In DNA, the CDR3 is TGTGCCAGCAGGGGAGGGGGGCAAGGAACTGAAGCTTTCTTT. The rearrangement links TRBV14 to TRBJ1-1; D may be TRBD1 (6 bases). Looked up from germline, CDR1 is SGHDN and CDR2 is FVKESK. The CDR3 runs 14 residues. V was shortened by 6 bases and J by 5 bases, with 16 bases between the two germline ends.

The chain is built from TRBV11-3 and TRBJ2-1; TRBD2 matches at 14 bases. CDR1 and CDR2 (germline): SGHNT, YENEEA. V lost 5 bases, J lost 7 bases, and 10 bases stayed unmatched. This CDR3 contains 17 residues. The CDR3 here is CASSQTSGGAGHNEQFF. The DNA for the CDR3 is TGTGCCAGCAGCCAGACTAGCGGGGGGGCCGGTCATAATGAGCAGTTCTTC.

The V call is TRBV7-2, the J call TRBJ1-5; unclear D gene. The CDR3 length is 13 residues. The V end lost 5 bases, the J end lost 1 base, and 6 bases lay between the germline ends. Per germline, CDR1 SGHTA and CDR2 FQGNSA. CDR3 nucleotide sequence: TGTGCCAGCAGCCCCTCGAGCAATCAGCCCCAGCATTTT. It encodes CASSPSSNQPQHF.

The V call is TRBV19, the J call TRBJ1-6; 11 bases agree with TRBD1. The CDR3 has 17 amino acids. CDR1 and CDR2 (germline): LNHDA, SQIVND (reference sequence). V dropped 3 bases and J dropped 8; count of bases not matched to a gene: 9. CDR3 DNA: TGTGCCAGTAGTATTGGAGGCGGGACAGGGGGTGATTCACCCCTCCACTTT. Protein sequence: CASSIGGGTGGDSPLHF.

The chain recombines TRBV6-1 with TRBJ1-2; no reliable D call. The CDR3 consists of 14 residues. Trimming removed 1 base at V and 1 base at J, with 7 bases between. From germline, CDR1 is MNHNS and CDR2 SASEGT. This chain's CDR3 is CASSEGRGNYGYTF. As DNA, the CDR3 is TGTGCCAGCAGTGAAGGAAGAGGTAACTATGGCTACACCTTC.

The V call is TRBV19, the J call TRBJ1-5; 10 positions match TRBD1. Germline V gene data show CDR1 as LNHDA and CDR2 as SQIVND (reference sequence). This CDR3 contains 15 residues. J gave up 7 bases and V 4 bases, and 7 bases lay outside the gene matches. The DNA of the CDR3 is TGTGCCAGTAGTACTGGACAGGGGGAAGGGCAGCCCCAGCATTTT. This translates into CASSTGQGEGQPQHF.

The chain is built from TRBV18 and TRBJ1-1, with 8 bases fitting TRBD1. Germline V gene lookup returns CDR1 KGHSH and CDR2 LQKENI. This CDR3 comprises 15 residues. V shed 2 bases and J 3 bases; nucleotides not matched to a gene: 5. The CDR3 nucleotides are TGTGCCAGCTCACCATATCAACAGGGGGACACTGAAGCTTTCTTT. Its translation: CASSPYQQGDTEAFF.